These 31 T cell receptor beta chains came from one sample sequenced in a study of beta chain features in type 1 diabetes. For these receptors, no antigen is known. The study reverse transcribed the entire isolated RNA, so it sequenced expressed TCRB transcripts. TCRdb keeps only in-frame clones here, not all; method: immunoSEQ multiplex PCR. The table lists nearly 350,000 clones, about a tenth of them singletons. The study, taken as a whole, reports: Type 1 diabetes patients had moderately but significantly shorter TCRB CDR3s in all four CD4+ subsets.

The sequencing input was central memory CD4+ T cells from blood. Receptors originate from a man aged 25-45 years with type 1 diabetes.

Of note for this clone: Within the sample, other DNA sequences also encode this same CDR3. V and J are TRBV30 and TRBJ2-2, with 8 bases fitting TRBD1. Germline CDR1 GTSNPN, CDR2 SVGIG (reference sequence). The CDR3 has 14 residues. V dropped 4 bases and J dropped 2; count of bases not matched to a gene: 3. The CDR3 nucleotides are TGTGCCTGGACCGGGACAGGAAACACCGGGGAGCTGTTTTTT. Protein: CAWTGTGNTGELFF.

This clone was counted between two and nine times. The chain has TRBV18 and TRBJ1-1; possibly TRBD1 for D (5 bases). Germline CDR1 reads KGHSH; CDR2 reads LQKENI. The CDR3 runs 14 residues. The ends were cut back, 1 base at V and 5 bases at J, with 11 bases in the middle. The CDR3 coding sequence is TGTGCCAGCTCACCACAGGGGACGGAGACTGAAGCTTTCTTT. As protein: CASSPQGTETEAFF.

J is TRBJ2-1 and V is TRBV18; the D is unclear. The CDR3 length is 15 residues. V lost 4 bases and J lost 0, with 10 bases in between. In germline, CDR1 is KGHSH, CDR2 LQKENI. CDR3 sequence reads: CASSREESSYNEQFF. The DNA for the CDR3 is TGTGCCAGCTCACGAGAGGAGAGCTCCTACAATGAGCAGTTCTTC.

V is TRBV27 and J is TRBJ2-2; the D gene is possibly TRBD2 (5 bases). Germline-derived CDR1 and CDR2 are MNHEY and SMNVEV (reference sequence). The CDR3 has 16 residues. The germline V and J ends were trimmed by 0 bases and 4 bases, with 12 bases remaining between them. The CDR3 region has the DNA TGTGCCAGCAGTTTATCGGGGAGCAGCACCACCGGGGAGCTGTTTTTT. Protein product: CASSLSGSSTTGELFF.

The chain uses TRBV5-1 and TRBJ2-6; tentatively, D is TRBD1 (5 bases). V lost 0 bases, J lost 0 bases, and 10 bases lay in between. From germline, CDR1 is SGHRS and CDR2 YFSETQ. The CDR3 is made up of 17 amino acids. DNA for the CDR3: TGCGCCAGCAGCTTGGGGGGCCTTAGCTCTGGGGCCAACGTCCTGACTTTC. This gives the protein CASSLGGLSSGANVLTF.

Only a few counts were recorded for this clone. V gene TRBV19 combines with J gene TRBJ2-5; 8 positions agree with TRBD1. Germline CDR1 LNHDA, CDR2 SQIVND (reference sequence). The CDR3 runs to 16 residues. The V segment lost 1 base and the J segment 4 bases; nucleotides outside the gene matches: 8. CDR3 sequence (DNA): TGTGCCAGTAGTATAGGGACAGGGATGATCAGAGAGACCCAGTACTTC. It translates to CASSIGTGMIRETQYF.

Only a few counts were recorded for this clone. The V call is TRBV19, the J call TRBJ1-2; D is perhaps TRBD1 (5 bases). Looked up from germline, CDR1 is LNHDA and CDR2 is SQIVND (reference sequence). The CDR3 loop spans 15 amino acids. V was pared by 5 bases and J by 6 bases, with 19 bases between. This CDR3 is CASSSREGRSNGYTF. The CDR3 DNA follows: TGTGCCAGTAGTTCCAGAGAGGGGCGTTCTAATGGCTACACCTTC.

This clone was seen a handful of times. CDR3 sequence reads: CASSYQGGYTF. DNA for the CDR3: TGTGCCAGCAGTTATCAGGGAGGCTACACCTTC. The chain couples TRBV6-6 to TRBJ1-2; tentative D call: TRBD1 (5 bases). CDR1 is MNHNY and CDR2 is SVGAGI in the germline V gene (reference sequence). The CDR3 spans 11 residues. Trimming took 3 bases from V and 8 from J, leaving 7 bases between them.

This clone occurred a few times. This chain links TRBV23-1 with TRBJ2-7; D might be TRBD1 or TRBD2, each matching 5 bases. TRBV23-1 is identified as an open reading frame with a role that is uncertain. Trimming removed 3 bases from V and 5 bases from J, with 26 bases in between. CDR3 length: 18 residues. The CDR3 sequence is CASSQKAFLRQGRNEQYF. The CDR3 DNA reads TGCGCCAGCAGTCAGAAGGCCTTCCTCCGGCAGGGACGGAACGAGCAGTACTTC.

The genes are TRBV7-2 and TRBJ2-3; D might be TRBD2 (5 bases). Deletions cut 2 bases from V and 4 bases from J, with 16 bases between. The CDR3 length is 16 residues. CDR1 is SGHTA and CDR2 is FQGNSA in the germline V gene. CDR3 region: CASSLFQRVTSDTQYF. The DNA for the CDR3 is TGTGCCAGCAGCTTATTCCAGAGGGTAACGTCAGATACGCAGTATTTT. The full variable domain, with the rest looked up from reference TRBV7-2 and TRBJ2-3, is GAGVSQSPSNKVTEKGKDVELRCDPISGHTALYWYRQSLGQGLEFLIYFQGNSAPDKSGLPSDRFSAERTGGSVSTLTIQRTQQEDSAVYLCASSLFQRVTSDTQYFGPGTRLTVL.

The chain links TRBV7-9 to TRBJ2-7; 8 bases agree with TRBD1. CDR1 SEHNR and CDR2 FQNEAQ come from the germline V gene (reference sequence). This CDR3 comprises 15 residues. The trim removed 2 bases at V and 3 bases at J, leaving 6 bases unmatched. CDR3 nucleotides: TGTGCCAGCAGCTTACGGGCAGGGGGCCACTACGAGCAGTACTTC. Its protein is CASSLRAGGHYEQYF.

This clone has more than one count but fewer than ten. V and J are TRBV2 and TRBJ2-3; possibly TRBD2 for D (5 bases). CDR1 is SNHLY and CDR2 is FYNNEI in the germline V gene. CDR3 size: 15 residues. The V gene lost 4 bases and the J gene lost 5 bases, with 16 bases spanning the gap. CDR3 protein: CASSAEESVRDTQYF. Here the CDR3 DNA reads TGTGCCAGCAGTGCGGAGGAATCCGTGAGAGATACGCAGTATTTT.

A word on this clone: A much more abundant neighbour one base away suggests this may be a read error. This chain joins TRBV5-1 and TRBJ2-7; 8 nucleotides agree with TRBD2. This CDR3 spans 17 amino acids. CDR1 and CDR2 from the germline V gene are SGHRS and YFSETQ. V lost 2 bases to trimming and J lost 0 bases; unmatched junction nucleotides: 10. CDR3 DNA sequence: TGCGCCAGCAGCTTCGGGGGGGGGCCTGGAGGCTCCTACGAGCAGTACTTC. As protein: CASSFGGGPGGSYEQYF.

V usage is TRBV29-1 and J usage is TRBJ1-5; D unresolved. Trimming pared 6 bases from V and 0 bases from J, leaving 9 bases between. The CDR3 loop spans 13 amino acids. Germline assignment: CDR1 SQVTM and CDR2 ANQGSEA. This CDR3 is CSVGGTSNQPQHF. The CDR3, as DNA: TGCAGCGTGGGAGGTACTAGCAATCAGCCCCAGCATTTT.

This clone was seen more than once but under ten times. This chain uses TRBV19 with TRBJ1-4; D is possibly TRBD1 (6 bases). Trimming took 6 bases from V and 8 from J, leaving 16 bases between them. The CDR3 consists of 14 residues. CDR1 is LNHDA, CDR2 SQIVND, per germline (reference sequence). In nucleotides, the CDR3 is TGTGCCAGTAGCGCCGGAGGGGGTGAAGAAAAACTGTTTTTT. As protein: CASSAGGGEEKLFF.

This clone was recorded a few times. CDR3 coding DNA: TGCAGCGCAATCCCGGGGCCGTTGAACACCGGGGAGCTGTTTTTT. It encodes CSAIPGPLNTGELFF. V is TRBV29-1 and J is TRBJ2-2; D assignment may be TRBD1 or TRBD2 (5 bases each). The CDR3 spans 15 residues. Trimming took off 7 bases at V and 1 base at J, with 16 bases between the two ends. Germline lookup yields CDR1 SQVTM and CDR2 ANQGSEA.

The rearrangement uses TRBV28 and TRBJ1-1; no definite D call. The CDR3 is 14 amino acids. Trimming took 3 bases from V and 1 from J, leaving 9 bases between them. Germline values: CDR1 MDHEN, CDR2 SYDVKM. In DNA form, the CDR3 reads TGTGCCAGCAGTTTGGGCCAGAAGAACACTGAAGCTTTCTTT. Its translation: CASSLGQKNTEAFF.

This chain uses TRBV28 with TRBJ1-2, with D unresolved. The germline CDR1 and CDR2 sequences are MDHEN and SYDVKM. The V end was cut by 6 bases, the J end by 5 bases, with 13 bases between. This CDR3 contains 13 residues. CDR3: CASSAVGKYGYTF. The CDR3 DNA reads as TGTGCCAGCAGCGCCGTCGGGAAATATGGCTACACCTTC.

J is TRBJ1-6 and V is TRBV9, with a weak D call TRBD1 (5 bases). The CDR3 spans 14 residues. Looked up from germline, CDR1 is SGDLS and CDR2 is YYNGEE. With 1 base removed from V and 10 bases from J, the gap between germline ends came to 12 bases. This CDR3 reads CASSVTQGPSPLHF. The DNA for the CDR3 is TGTGCCAGCAGCGTAACGCAGGGCCCGTCACCCCTCCACTTT.

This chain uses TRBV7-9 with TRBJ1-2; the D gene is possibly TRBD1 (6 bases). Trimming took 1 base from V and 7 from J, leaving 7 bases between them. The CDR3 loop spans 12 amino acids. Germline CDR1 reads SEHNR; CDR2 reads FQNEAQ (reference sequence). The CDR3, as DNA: TGTGCCAGCAGCTTAGAAGGGGGTGGCTACACCTTC. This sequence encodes CASSLEGGGYTF.

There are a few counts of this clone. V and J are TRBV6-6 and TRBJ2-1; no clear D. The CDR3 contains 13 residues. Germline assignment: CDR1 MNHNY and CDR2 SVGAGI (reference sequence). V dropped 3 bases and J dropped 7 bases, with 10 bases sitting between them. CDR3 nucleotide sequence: TGTGCCAGCAGTTATCCGCAGGCAAATGAGCAGTTCTTC. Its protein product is CASSYPQANEQFF.

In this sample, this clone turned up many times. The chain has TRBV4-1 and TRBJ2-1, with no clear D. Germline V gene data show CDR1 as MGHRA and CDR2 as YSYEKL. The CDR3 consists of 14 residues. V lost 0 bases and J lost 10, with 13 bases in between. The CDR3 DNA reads TGCGCCAGCAGCCAAGAAGGCCTACCGCCCGAGCAGTTCTTC. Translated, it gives CASSQEGLPPEQFF.

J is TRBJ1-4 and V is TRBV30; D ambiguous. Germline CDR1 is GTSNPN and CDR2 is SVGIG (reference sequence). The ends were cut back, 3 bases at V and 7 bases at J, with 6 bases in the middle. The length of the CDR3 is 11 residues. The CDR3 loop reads CAWRGSEKLFF. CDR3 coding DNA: TGTGCCTGGAGGGGAAGTGAAAAACTGTTTTTT.

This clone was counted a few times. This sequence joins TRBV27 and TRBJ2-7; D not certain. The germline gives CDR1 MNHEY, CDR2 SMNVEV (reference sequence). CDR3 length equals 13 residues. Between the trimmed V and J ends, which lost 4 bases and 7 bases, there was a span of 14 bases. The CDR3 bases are TGTGCCAGCAGTTATACGGGCCCAAGGGAGCAGTACTTC. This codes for CASSYTGPREQYF.

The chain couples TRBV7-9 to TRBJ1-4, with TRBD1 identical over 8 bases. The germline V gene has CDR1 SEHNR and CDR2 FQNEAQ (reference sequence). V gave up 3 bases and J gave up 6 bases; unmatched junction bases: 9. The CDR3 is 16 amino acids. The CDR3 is CASSFDRGGFYEKLFF. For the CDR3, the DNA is TGTGCCAGCAGCTTCGACAGGGGAGGGTTTTATGAAAAACTGTTTTTT.

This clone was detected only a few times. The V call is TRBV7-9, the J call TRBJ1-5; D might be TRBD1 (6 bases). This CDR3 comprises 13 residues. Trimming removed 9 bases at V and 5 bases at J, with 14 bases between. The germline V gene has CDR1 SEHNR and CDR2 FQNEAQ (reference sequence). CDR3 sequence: CASKQGGDQPQHF. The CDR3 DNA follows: TGTGCCAGTAAACAGGGAGGCGATCAGCCCCAGCATTTT.

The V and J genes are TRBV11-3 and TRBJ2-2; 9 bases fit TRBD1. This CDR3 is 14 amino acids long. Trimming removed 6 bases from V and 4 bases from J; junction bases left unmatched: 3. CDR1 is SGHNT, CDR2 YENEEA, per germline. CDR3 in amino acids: CASRQGAGTGELFF. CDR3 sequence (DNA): TGTGCCAGCAGACAGGGGGCAGGCACCGGGGAGCTGTTTTTT.

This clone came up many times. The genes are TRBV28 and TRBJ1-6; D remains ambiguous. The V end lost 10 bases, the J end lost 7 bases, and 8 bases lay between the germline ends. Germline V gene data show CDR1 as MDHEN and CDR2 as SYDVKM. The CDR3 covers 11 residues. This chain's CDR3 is CATTTNSPLHF. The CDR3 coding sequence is TGTGCCACCACAACAAATTCACCCCTCCACTTT.

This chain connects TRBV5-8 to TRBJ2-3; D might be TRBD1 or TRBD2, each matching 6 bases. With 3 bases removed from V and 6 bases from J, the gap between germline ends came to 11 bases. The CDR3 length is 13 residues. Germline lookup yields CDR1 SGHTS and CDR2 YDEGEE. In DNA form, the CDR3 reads TGTGCCAGCAGCTCCCAAGGGGGGGATACGCAGTATTTT. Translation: CASSSQGGDTQYF.

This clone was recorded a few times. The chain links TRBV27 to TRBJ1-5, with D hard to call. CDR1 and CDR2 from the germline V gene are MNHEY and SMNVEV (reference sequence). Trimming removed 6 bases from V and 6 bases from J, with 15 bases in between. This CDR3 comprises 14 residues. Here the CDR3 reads CASRAQIGGQPQHF. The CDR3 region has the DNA TGTGCCAGCAGGGCCCAAATCGGTGGTCAGCCCCAGCATTTT.

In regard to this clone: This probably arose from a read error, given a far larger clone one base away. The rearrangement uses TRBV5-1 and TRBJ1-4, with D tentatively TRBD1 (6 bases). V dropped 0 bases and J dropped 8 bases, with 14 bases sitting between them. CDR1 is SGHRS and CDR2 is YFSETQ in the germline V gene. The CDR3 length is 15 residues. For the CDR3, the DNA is TGCGCCAGCAGCTTGGGGGGACACCTGAGGGAAAAACTGTTTTTT. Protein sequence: CASSLGGHLREKLFF. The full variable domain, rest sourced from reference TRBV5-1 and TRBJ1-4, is KAGVTQTPRYLIKTRGQQVTLSCSPISGHRSVSWYQQTPGQGLQFLFEYFSETQRNKGNFPGRFSGRQFSNSRSEMNVSTLELGDSALYLCASSLGGHLREKLFFGSGTQLSVL.